The sequence of this T cell receptor beta chain was determined in a study of control samples from healthy donors and cancer patients. TCRdb's copy holds only in-frame clones and misses some; the assay was immunoSEQ multiplex PCR. There are about 140,000 clones in the sample; about nine tenths occur only once, and around 8.2% lies in the top ten. Germline CDR1 SGHRS, CDR2 YFSETQ. This CDR3 spans 16 amino acids. After removal of 2 bases from V and 2 bases from J, the junction contained 7 bases not matched to a gene. This chain links TRBV5-1 with TRBJ1-1, with TRBD1 identical over 9 bases. The sequence came from a young woman in good health. What was sequenced was blood. The CDR3 bases are TGCGCCAGCAGCTTTGCACAGGGGGCGGGAAACACTGAAGCTTTCTTT. This codes for CASSFAQGAGNTEAFF. Based on the CDR3 plus reference TRBV5-1 and TRBJ1-1, the full variable domain is KAGVTQTPRYLIKTRGQQVTLSCSPISGHRSVSWYQQTPGQGLQFLFEYFSETQRNKGNFPGRFSGRQFSNSRSEMNVSTLELGDSALYLCASSFAQGAGNTEAFFGQGTRLTVV.